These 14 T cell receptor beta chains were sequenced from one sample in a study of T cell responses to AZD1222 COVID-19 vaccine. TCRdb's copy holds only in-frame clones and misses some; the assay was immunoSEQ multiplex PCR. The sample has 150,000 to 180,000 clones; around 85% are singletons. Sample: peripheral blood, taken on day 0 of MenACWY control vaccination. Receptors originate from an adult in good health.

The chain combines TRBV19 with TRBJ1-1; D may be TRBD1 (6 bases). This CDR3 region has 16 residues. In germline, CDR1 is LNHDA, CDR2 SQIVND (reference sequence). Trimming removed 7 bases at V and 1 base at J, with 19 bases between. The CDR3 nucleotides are TGTGCCAGTATGAAAGGGGGTCAGGGTGGGAACACTGAAGCTTTCTTT. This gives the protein CASMKGGQGGNTEAFF.

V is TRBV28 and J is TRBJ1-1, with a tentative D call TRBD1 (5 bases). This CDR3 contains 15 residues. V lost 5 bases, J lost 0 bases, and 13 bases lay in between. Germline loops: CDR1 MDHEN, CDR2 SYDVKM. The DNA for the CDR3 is TGTGCCAGCAGTCAGGGACGGCTGCTGAACACTGAAGCTTTCTTT. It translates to CASSQGRLLNTEAFF.

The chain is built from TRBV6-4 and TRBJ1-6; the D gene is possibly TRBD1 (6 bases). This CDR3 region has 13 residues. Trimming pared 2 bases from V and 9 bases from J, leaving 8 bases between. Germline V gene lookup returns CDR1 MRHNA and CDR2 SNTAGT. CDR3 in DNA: TGTGCCAGCAGTGACAGGGGGGGTTCACCCCTCCACTTT. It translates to CASSDRGGSPLHF.

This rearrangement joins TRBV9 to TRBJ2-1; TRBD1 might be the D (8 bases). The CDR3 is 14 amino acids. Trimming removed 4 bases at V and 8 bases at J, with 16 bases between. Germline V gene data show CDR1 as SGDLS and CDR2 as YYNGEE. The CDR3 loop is CASSFTGGVDEQFF. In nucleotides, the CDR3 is TGTGCCAGCAGCTTTACAGGGGGGGTGGATGAGCAGTTCTTC.

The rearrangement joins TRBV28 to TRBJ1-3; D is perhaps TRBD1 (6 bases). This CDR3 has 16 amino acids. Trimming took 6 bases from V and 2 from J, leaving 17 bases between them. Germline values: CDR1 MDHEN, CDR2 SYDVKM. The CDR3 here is CASSTLGGSAGNTIYF. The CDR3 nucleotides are TGTGCCAGCAGCACTCTGGGGGGCAGTGCTGGAAACACCATATATTTT.

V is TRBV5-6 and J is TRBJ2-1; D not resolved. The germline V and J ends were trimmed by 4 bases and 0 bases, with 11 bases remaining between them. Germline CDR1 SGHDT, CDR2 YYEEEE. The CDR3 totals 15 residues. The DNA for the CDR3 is TGTGCCAGCAGCCCTAGTTTTAGCTCCTACAATGAGCAGTTCTTC. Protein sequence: CASSPSFSSYNEQFF.

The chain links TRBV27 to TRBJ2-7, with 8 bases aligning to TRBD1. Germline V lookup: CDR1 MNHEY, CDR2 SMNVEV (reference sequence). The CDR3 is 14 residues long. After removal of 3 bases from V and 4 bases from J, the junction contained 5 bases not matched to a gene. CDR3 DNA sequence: TGTGCCAGCAGTTTTTCGGGACAGGAGTACGAGCAGTACTTC. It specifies CASSFSGQEYEQYF.

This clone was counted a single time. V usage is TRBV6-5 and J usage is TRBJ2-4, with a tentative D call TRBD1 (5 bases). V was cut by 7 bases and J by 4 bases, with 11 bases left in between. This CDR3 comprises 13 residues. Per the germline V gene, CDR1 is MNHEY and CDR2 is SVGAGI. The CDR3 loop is CASTGAGKNIQYF. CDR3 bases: TGTGCCAGCACTGGGGCAGGGAAAAACATTCAGTACTTC.

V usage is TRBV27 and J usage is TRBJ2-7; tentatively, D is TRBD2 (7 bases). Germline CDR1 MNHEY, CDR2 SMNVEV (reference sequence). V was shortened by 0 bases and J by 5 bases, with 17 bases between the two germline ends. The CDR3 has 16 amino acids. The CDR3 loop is CASSLSRGTPINEQYF. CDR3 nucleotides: TGTGCCAGCAGTTTATCGCGGGGGACACCTATAAACGAGCAGTACTTC.

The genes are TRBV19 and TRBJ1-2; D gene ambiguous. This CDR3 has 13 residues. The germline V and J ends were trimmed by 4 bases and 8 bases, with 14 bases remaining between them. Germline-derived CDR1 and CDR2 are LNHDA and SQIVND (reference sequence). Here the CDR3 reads CASSTRREGGYTF. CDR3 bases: TGTGCCAGTAGTACAAGACGGGAAGGGGGCTACACCTTC.

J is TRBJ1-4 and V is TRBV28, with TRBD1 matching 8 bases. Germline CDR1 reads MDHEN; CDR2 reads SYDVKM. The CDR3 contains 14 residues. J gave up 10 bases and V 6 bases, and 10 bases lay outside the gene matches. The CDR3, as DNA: TGTGCCAGCAGCCCACGGACAGGGCTGGGAAAACTGTTTTTT. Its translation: CASSPRTGLGKLFF.

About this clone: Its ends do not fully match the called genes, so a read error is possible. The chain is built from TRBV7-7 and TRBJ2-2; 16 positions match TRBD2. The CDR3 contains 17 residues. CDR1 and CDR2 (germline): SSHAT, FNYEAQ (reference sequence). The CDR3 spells CASRGTGTSGRAGELFF. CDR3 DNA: TGTGCTAGCAGGGGGACCGGGACTAGCGGGAGGGCCGGTGAGCTGTTTTTT. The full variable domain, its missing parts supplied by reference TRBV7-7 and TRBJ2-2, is GAGVSQSPRYKVTKRGQDVTLRCDPISSHATLYWYQQALGQGPEFLTYFNYEAQPDKSGLPSDRFSAERPEGSISTLTIQRTEQRDSAMYRCASRGTGTSGRAGELFFGEGSRLTVL.

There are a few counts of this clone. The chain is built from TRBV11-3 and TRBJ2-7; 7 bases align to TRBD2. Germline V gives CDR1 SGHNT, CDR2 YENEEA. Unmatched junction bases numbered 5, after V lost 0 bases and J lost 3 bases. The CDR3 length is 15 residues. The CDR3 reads CASSLDPRGVYEQYF. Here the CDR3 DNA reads TGTGCCAGCAGCTTAGATCCCCGGGGGGTCTACGAGCAGTACTTC.

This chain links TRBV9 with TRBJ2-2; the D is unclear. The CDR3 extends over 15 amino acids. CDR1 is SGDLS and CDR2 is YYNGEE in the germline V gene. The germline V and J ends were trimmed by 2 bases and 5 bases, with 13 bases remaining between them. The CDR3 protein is CASSVRPDLTGELFF. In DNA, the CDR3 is TGTGCCAGCAGCGTTCGACCGGACCTTACCGGGGAGCTGTTTTTT.